The rows below give T cell receptor beta chains drawn from one sample of a study of OX40 agonist ivuxolimab in advanced cancers. The assay was immunoSEQ multiplex PCR, and TCRdb's table has in-frame clones only and misses some. Here the sample spans over 50,000 clones, approximately 82% being singletons. Sample: CD4+ or CD8+ T cells sorted from blood, taken in a trial of the OX40 agonist ivuxolimab. Source of these receptors: an adult with an advanced solid tumor such as melanoma, head and neck, liver or kidney cancer. CDR3s leave out the opening cysteine and the closing phenylalanine or tryptophan.

V,CDR3
TRBV18,ASSQLGQGLTDTQY
TRBV5-6,ASSSPGTGVNEQF
TRBV6-1,ATGQGRKSNYGYT
TRBV25-1,ATNNQPQH
TRBV19,ASTPHPGGIGYNEQF
TRBV5-4,ASRSNRGDTEAF
TRBV4-2,ASSQGSATQGYEQY
TRBV7-9,ASSLGRGSYYGYT
TRBV29-1,SVEETGRANEQF
TRBV9,ASSVVGSGANVLT
TRBV5-4,ASSLEAGFSTDTQY
TRBV7-9,ASSFTGGVYNSPLH
TRBV6-1,ASSSQGWGSPLH
TRBV2,ASSSSLAQETQY
TRBV19,ASSLGVGPQH
TRBV5-5,ASSLGTGYGHGYT
TRBV7-2,ASSFDRGVNSPLH
TRBV9,ASSPRKDSTEAF
TRBV6-1,ASRDAGTGGSEQF
TRBV19,ASSLPGQGYQPQH
TRBV9,ASSVGGSLDTIY
TRBV7-9,ASSLAKGYEQY
TRBV6-6,ASNEGPYTEAF
TRBV4-2,ASSQDGGRGGTGELF
TRBV19,ASSSDRGRELLF
TRBV7-2,ASGTRNGYEQY
TRBV11-2,ASSTTQRELEQY
TRBV27,ASSLQGRIVDTQY
TRBV4-1,ASSQESGQGSGGELF
TRBV29-1,SVGSLFGNEQF
TRBV11-2,ASSLGESSGSVNEQF
TRBV5-4,ASSRGQNSGANVLT
TRBV7-9,ASSLGQGAAEQY
TRBV30,AWSSGKDSPLH
TRBV7-9,ASSSPRDRFLTF
TRBV5-1,ASSWPSEYYGYT
TRBV7-8,ASSLDRAGNTIY
TRBV10-1,ASSLSGGAFAEQF
TRBV19,ASTSAGGAKNIQY
TRBV28,ASSLRATSTDTQY
TRBV2,ASSRESEKLF
TRBV10-3,AISENSPLH
TRBV29-1,SVADSGGGGELF
TRBV6-6,ASGVGDTEAF
TRBV30,AWSRSGSTLAKNIQY
TRBV11-2,ASRQSLVLGDTQY
TRBV27,ASSQRRGTVGNTIY
TRBV4-1,ASSQDEQGLGYT
TRBV7-6,ASSLSPPGLAGEETQY
TRBV5-1,ASSSLGTENEKLF
TRBV30,AWSPSGTYGYT
TRBV19,ASRRGGLEGYNEQF
TRBV4-2,ASSPGISYNEQF
TRBV7-9,ASSPAGYSYEQY
TRBV2,AIESGKSSYEQY